This T cell receptor (beta chain) was identified during a study of T cells in Graves' hyperthyroidism and ophthalmopathy. RNA transcripts gave rise to amplified TCR beta CDR3 regions. TCR CDR3 regions were first amplified by RT-PCR with HTBI primers. TCRdb redid the calling of the multiplex PCR reads with MiXCR, one entry per CDR3 protein. The sample shows approximately 260,000 distinct CDR3 sequences, around 15% of them seen only once. A roughly 10 ml volume of fresh peripheral blood provided the PBMCs. The CDR3 has 17 residues. With 0 bases clipped from V and 4 bases from J, the junction kept 6 bases outside the gene matches. CDR1 MNHEY and CDR2 SVGAGI come from the germline V gene.

The sequenced sample consisted of blood. The chain has TRBV6-5 and TRBJ1-4; 9 bases map to TRBD1. The TCR sequence derives from a woman in her fifties or sixties with Graves' hyperthyroidism that later progressed to Graves' ophthalmopathy. CDR3 in amino acids: CASSYSKAGQGNEKLFF. The CDR3 nucleotides are TGTGCCAGCAGTTACTCGAAGGCGGGACAGGGTAATGAAAAACTGTTTTTT.